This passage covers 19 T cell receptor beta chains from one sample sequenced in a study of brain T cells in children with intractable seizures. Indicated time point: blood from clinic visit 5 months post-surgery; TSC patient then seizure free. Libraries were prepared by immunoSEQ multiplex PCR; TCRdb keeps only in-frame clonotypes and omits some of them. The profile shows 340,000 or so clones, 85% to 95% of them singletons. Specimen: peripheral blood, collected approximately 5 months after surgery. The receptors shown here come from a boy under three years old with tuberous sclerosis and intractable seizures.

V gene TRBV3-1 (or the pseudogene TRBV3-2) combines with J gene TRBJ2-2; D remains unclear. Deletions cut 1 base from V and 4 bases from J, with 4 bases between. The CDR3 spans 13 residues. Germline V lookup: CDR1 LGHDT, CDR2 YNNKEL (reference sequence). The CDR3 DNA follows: TGTGCCAGCAGCCAAGCGGCCACCGGGGAGCTGTTTTTT. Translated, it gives CASSQAATGELFF.

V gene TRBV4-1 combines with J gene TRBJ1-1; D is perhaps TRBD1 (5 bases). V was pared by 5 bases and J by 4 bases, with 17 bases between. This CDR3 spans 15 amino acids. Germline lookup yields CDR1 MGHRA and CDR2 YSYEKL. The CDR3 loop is CASSFRGIGGTEAFF. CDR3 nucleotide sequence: TGCGCCAGCAGCTTCCGGGGCATTGGGGGCACTGAAGCTTTCTTT.

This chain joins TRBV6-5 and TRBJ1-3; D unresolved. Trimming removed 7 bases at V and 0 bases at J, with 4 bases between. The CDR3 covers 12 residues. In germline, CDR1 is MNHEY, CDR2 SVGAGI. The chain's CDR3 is CASKTSGNTIYF. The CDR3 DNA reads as TGTGCCAGCAAGACCTCTGGAAACACCATATATTTT.

CDR3 amino acids: CASSLSGNTIYF. In nucleotides, the CDR3 is TGTGCCAGCAGCTTGTCTGGAAACACCATATATTTT. The rearrangement links TRBV5-6 to TRBJ1-3, with D hard to call. The V and J ends lost 1 base and 1 base respectively, with 0 bases between them. Germline loops: CDR1 SGHDT, CDR2 YYEEEE. This CDR3 spans 12 amino acids.

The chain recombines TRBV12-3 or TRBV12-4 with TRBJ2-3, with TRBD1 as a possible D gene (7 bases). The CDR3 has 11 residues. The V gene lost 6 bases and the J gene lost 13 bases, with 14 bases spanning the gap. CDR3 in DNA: TGTGCCAGCAGCTTGGGCAGGGGGGAGTATTTT. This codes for CASSLGRGEYF.

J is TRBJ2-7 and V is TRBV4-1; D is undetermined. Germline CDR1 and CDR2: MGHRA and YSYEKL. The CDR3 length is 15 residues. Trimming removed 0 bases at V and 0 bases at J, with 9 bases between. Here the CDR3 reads CASSQDRQNSYEQYF. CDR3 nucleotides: TGCGCCAGCAGCCAAGATCGGCAGAACTCCTACGAGCAGTACTTC.

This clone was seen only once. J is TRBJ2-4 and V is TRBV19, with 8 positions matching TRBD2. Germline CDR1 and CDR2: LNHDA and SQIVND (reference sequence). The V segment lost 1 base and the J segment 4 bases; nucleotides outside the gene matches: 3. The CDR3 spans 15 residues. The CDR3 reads CASSIGGTRKNIQYF. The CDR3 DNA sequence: TGTGCCAGTAGTATAGGGGGGACTAGAAAAAACATTCAGTACTTC. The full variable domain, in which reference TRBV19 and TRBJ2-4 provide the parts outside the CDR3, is DGGITQSPKYLFRKEGQNVTLSCEQNLNHDAMYWYRQDPGQGLRLIYYSQIVNDFQKGDIAEGYSVSREKKESFPLTVTSAQKNPTAFYLCASSIGGTRKNIQYFGAGTRLSVL.

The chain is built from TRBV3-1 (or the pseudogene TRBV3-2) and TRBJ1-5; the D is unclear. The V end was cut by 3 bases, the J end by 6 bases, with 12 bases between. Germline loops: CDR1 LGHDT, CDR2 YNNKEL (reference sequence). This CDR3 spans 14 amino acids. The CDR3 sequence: CASSHLGEGQPQHF. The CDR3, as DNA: TGTGCCAGCAGCCACTTAGGAGAGGGTCAGCCCCAGCATTTT.

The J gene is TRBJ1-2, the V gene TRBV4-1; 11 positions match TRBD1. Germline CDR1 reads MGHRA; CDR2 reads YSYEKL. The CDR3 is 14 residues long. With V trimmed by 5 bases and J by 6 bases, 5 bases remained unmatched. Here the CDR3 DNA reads TGCGCCAGCAGCTTCGGGACAGGGGGAGATGGCTACACCTTC. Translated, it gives CASSFGTGGDGYTF.

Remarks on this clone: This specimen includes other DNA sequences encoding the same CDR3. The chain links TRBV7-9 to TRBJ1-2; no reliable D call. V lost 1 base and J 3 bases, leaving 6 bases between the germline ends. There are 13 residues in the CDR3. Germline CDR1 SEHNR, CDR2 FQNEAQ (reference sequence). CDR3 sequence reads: CASSLGRDYGYTF. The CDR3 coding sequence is TGTGCCAGCAGCTTAGGCAGAGACTATGGCTACACCTTC.

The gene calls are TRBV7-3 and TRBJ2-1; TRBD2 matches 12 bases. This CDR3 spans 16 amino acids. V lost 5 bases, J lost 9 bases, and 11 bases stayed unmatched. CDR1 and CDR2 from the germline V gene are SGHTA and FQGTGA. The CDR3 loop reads CASSPASGRARSEQFF. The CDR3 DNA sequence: TGTGCCAGCAGCCCCGCTAGCGGGAGGGCTAGGAGTGAGCAGTTCTTC.

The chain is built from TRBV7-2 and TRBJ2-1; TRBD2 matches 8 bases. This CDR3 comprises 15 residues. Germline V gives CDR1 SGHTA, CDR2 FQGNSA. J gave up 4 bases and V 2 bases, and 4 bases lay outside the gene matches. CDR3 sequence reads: CASSLKVAGYNEQFF. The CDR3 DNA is TGTGCCAGCAGCTTAAAGGTAGCGGGATACAATGAGCAGTTCTTC.

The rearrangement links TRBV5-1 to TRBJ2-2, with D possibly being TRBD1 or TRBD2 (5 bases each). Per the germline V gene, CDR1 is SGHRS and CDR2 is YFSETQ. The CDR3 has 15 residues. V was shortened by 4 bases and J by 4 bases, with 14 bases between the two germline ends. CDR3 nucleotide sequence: TGCGCCAGCAGCACATGGGACCGCTTCACCGGGGAGCTGTTTTTT. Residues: CASSTWDRFTGELFF.

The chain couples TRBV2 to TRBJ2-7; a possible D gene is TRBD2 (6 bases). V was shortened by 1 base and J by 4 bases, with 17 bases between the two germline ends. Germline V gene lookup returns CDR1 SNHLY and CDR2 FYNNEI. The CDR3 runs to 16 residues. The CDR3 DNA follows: TGTGCCAGCAGTGAAGGGGGGTTGTACCGGGGGTACGAGCAGTACTTC. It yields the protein CASSEGGLYRGYEQYF.

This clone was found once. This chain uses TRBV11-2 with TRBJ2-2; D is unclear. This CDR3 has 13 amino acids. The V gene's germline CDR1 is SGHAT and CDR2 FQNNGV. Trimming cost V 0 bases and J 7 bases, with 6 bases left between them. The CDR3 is CASSLETVGELFF. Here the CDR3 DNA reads TGTGCCAGCAGCTTAGAAACGGTCGGGGAGCTGTTTTTT.

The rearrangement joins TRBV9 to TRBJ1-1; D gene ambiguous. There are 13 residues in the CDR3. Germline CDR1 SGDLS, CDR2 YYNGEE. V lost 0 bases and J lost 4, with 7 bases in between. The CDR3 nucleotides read TGTGCCAGCAGCGTAGGGATTCCCACTGAAGCTTTCTTT. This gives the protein CASSVGIPTEAFF.

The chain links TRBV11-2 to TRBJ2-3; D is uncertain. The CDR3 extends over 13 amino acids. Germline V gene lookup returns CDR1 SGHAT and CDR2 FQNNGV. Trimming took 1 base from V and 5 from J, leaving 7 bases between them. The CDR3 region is CASSLVGRDTQYF. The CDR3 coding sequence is TGTGCCAGCAGCTTAGTAGGGCGAGATACGCAGTATTTT.

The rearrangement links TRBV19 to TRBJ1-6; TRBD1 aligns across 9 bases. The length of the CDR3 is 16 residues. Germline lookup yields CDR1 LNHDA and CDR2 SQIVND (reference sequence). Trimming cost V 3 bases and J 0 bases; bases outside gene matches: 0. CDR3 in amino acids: CASSMTGGSYNSPLHF. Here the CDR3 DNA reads TGTGCCAGTAGTATGACAGGGGGCTCCTATAATTCACCCCTCCACTTT.

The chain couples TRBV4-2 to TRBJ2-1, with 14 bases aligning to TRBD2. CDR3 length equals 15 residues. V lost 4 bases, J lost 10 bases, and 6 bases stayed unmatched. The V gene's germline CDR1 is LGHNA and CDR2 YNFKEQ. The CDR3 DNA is TGTGCCAGCAGCCCGAGACTAGCGGGGGGGCGAGAGCAGTTCTTC. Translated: CASSPRLAGGREQFF.